This TCR beta chain is from a study of blood T cell repertoires in COVID-19. Study at large: Italy, Spain and the United States were the sources of the convalescent and acute COVID-19 samples.

V gave up 7 bases and J gave up 3 bases, with 13 bases separating them. This CDR3 contains 13 residues. The repertoire was sequenced with immunoSEQ multiplex PCR; TCRdb's copy has only in-frame clones and lacks some. The profile covers under 200,000 clones, with roughly 84% appearing a single time and 10% to 15% taken by the ten largest. The sample comprised PBMCs or T cells enriched from blood (not recorded which). The receptor comes from a woman aged 60-75 years who had recovered from COVID-19. The V call is TRBV12-3 or TRBV12-4, the J call TRBJ2-7, with D possibly TRBD1 on 6 matching bases. CDR3 region: CASTITGIYEQYF. Written as DNA, the CDR3 is TGTGCCAGCACTATTACAGGGATCTACGAGCAGTACTTC.